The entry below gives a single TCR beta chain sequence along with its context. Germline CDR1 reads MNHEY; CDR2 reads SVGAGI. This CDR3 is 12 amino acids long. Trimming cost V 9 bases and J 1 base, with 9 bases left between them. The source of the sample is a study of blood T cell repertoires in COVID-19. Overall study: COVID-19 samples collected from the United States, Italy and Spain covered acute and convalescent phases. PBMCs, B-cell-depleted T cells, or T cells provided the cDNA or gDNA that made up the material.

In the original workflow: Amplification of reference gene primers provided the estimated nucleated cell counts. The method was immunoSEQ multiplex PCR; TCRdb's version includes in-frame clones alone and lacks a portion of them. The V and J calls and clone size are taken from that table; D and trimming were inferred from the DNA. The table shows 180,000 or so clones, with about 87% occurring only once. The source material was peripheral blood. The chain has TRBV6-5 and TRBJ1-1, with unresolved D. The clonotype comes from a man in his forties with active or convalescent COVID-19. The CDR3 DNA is TGTGCCAGTTTTAGAGGGAACACTGAAGCTTTCTTT. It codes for CASFRGNTEAFF.